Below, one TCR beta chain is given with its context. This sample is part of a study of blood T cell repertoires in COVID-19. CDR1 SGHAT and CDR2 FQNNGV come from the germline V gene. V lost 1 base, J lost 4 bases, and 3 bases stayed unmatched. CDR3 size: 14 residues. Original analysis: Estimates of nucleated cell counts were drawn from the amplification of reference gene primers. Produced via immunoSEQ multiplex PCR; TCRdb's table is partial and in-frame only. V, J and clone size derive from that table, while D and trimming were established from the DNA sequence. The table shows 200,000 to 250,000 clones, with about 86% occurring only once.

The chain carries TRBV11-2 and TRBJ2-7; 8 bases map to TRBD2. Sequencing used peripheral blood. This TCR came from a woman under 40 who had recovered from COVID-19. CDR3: CASSLVSGIYEQYF. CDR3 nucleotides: TGTGCCAGCAGCTTAGTTAGCGGGATTTACGAGCAGTACTTC.